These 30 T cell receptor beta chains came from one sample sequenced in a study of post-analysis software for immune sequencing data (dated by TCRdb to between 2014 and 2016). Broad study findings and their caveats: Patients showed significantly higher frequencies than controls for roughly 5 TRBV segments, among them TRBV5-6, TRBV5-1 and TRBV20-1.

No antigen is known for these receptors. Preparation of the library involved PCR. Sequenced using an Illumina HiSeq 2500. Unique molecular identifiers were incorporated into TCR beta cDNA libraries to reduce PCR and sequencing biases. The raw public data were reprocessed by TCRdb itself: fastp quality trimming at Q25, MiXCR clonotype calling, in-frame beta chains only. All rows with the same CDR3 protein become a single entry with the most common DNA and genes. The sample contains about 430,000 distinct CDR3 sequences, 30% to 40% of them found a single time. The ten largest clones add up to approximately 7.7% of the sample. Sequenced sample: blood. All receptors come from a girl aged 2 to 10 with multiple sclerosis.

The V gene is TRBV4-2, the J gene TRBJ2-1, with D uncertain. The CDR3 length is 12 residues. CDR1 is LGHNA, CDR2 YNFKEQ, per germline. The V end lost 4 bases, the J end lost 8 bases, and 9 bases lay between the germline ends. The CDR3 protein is CASSPDPYEQFF. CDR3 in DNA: TGTGCCAGCAGCCCTGATCCGTATGAGCAGTTCTTC.

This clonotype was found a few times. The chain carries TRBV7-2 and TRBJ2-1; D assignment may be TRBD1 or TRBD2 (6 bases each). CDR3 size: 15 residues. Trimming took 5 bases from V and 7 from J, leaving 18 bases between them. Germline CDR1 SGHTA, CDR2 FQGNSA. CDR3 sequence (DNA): TGTGCCAGCAGCCGAGGGGGGTCCACCTTAAATGAGCAGTTCTTC. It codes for CASSRGGSTLNEQFF.

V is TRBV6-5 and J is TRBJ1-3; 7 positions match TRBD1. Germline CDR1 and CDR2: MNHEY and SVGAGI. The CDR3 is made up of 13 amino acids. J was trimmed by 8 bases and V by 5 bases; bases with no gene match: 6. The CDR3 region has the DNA TGTGCCAGCAGTCCCGACAGGGCGTACACCATATATTTT. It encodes CASSPDRAYTIYF.

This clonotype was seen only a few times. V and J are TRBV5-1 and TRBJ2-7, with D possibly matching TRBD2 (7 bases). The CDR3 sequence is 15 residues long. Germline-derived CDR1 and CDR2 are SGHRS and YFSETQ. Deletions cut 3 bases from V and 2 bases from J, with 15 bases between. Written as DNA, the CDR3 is TGCGCCAGCAGCTCGGGGGGCGGCCATACCTACGAGCAGTACTTC. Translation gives CASSSGGGHTYEQYF.

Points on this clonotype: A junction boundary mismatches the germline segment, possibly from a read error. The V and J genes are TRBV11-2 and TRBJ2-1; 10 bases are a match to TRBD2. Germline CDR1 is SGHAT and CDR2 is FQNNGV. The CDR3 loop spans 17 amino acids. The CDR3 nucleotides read TGTGCCAGCAGCTTATTTCTAACTAGCGGGGCCTACAGTGAGCAGTTCTTC. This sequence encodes CASSLFLTSGAYSEQFF. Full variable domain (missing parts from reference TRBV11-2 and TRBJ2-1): EAGVAQSPRYKIIEKRQSVAFWCNPISGHATLYWYQQILGQGPKLLIQFQNNGVVDDSQLPKDRFSAERLKGVDSTLKIQPAKLEDSAVYLCASSLFLTSGAYSEQFFGPGTRLTVL.

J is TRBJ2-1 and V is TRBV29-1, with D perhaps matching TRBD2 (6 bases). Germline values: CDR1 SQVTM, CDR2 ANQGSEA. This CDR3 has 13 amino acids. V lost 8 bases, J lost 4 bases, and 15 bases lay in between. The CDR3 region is CSLLSGSYNEQFF. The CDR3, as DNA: TGCAGCCTTCTGAGCGGGTCTTACAATGAGCAGTTCTTC.

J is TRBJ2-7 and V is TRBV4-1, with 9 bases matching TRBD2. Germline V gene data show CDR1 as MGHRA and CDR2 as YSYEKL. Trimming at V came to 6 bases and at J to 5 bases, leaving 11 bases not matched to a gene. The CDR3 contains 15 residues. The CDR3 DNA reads TGCGCCAGCAGTATTTGGACTAGCGCGAACCACGAGCAGTACTTC. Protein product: CASSIWTSANHEQYF.

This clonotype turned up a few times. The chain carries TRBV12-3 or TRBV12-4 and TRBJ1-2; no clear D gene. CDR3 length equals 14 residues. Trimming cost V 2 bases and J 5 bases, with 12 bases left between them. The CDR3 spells CASSLFGTDYGYTF. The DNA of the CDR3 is TGTGCCAGCAGTTTATTCGGTACGGATTATGGCTACACCTTC.

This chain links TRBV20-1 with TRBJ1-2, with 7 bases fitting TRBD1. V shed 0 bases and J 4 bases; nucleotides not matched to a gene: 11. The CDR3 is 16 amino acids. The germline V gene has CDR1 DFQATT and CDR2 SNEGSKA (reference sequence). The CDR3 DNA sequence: TGCAGTGCTAGAGAGGTTGGGACAGCGATTTCCTATGGCTACACCTTC. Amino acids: CSAREVGTAISYGYTF.

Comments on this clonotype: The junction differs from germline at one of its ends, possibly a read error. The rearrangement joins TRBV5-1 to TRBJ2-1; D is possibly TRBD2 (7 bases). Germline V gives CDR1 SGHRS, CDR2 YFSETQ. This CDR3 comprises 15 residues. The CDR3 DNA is TGCGCCAGCAGATTGGGACTCGGGGGGCCCCAAGAGCAGTTCTTC. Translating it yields CASRLGLGGPQEQFF.

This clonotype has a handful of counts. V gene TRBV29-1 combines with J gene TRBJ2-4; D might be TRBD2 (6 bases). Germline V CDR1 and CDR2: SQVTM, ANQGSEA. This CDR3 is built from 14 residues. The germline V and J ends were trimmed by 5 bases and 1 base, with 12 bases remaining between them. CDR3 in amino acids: CSVRGVVAKNIQYF. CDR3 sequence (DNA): TGCAGCGTTCGCGGGGTGGTCGCCAAAAACATTCAGTACTTC.

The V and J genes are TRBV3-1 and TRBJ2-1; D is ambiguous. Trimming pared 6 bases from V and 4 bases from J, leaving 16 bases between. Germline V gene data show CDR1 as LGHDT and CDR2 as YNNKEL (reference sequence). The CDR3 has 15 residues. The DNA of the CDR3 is TGTGCCAGCAGTCCAGTGCCAGAGGCGTACAATGAGCAGTTCTTC. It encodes CASSPVPEAYNEQFF.

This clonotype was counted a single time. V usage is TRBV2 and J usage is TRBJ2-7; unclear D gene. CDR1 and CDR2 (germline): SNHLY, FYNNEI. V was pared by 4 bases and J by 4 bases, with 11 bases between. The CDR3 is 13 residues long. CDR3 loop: CASSVRRLYEQYF. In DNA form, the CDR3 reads TGTGCCAGCAGTGTCAGGAGATTATACGAGCAGTACTTC.

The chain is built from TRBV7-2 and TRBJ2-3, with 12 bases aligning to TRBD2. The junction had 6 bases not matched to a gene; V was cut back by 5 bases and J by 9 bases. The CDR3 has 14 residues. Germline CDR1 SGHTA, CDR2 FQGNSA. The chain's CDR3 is CASSPRLAGVTQYF. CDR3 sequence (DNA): TGTGCCAGCAGCCCTAGACTAGCGGGGGTGACGCAGTATTTT.

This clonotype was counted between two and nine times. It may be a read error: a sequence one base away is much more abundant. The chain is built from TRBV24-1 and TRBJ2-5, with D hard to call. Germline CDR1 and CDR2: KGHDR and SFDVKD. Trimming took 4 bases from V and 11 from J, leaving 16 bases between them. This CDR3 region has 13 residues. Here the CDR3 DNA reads TGTGCCACCAGTGAGGTGGCTTACAATGAGCAGTACTTC. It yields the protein CATSEVAYNEQYF.

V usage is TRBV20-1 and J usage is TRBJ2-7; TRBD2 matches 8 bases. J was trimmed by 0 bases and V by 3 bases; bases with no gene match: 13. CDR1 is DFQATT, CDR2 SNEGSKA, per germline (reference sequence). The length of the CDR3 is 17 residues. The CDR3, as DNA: TGCAGTGCTAGGGGGATTCAACCTAGCGGGTCCTCCTACGAGCAGTACTTC. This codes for CSARGIQPSGSSYEQYF.

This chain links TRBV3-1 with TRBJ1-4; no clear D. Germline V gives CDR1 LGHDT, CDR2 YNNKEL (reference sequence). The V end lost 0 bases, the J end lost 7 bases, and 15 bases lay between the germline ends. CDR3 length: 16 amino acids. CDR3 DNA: TGTGCCAGCAGCCAAGATTACACAAGCGGATTTGAAAAACTGTTTTTT. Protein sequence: CASSQDYTSGFEKLFF.

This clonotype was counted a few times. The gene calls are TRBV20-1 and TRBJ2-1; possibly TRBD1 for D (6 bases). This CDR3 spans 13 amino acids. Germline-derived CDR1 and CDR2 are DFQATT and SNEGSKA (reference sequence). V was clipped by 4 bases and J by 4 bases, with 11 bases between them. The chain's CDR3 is CSATRGRYNEQFF. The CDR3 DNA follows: TGCAGTGCTACCAGGGGCAGATACAATGAGCAGTTCTTC.

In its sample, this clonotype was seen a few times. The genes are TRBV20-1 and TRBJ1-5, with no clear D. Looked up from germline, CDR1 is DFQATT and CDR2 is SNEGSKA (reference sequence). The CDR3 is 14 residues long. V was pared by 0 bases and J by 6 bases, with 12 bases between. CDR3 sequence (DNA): TGCAGTGCTAGAGATGTGGTAGGGAGTCAGCCCCAGCATTTT. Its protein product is CSARDVVGSQPQHF.

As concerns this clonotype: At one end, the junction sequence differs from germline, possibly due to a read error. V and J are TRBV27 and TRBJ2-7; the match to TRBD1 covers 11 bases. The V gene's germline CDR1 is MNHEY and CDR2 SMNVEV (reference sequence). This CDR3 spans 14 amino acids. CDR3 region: CAGSSGTGGYEQYF. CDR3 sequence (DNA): TGTGCCGGCAGCTCCGGGACAGGGGGCTACGAGCAGTACTTC.

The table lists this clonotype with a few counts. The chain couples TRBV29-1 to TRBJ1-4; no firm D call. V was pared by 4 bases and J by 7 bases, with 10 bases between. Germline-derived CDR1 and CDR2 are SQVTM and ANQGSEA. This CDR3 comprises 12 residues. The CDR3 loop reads CSVGKGGEKLFF. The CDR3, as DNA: TGCAGCGTTGGAAAGGGTGGTGAAAAACTGTTTTTT.

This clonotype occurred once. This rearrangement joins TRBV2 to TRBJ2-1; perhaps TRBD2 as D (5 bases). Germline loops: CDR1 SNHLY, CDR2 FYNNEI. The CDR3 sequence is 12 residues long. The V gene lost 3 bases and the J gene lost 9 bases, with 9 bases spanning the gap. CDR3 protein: CASSDGAGEQFF. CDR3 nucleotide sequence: TGTGCCAGCAGTGACGGCGCGGGTGAGCAGTTCTTC.

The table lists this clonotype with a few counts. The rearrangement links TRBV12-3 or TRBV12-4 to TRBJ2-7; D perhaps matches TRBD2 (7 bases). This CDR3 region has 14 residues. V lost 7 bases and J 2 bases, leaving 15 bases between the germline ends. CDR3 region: CASTPGGLPYEQYF. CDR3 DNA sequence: TGTGCCAGCACCCCCGGGGGGCTCCCCTACGAGCAGTACTTC.

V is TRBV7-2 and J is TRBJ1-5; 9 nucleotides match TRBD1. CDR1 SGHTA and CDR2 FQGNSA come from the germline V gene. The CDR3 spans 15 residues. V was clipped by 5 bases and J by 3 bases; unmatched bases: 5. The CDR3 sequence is CASSPGQGYNQPQHF. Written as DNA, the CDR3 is TGTGCCAGCAGCCCGGGACAGGGATACAATCAGCCCCAGCATTTT.

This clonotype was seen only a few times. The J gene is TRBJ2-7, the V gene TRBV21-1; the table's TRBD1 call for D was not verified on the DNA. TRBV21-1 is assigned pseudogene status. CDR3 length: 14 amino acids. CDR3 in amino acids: CAIHPHDSFYEQYF. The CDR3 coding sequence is TGTGCCATCCACCCCCACGACAGCTTCTACGAGCAGTACTTC.

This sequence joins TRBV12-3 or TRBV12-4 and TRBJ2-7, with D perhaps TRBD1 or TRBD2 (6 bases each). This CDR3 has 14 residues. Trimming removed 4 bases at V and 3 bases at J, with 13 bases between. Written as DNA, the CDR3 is TGTGCCAGCAGTTCCGCGGGACACAACTACGAGCAGTACTTC. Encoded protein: CASSSAGHNYEQYF.

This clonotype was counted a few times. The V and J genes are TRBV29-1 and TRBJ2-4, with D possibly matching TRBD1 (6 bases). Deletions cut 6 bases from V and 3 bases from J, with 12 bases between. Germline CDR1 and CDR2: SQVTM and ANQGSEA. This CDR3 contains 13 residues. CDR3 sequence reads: CSVGRGVKNIQYF. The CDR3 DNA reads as TGCAGCGTCGGCAGGGGAGTCAAAAACATTCAGTACTTC.

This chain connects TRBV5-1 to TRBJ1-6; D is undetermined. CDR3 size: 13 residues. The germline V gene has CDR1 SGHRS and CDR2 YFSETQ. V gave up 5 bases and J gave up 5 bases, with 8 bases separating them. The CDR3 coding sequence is TGCGCCAGCAGAGAAGGCCATAATTCACCCCTCCACTTT. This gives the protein CASREGHNSPLHF.

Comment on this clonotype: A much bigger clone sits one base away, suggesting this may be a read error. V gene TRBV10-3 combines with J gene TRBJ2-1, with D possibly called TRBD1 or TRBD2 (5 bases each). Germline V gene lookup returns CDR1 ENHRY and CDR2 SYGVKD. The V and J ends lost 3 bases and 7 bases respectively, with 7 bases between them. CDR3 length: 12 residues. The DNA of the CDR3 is TGTGCCATCAGTGAATGGGGGAATGAGCAGTTCTTC. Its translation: CAISEWGNEQFF.

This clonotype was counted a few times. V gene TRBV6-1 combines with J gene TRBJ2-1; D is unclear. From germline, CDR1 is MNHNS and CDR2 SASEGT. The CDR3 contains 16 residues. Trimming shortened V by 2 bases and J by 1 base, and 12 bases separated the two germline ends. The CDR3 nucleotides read TGTGCCAGCAGTGAATCATGGGTTAGGTCCTACAATGAGCAGTTCTTC. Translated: CASSESWVRSYNEQFF.